This T cell receptor beta chain was obtained from a study of blood T cell repertoires in COVID-19. V dropped 5 bases and J dropped 5; count of bases not matched to a gene: 13. Germline V gives CDR1 SGHDN, CDR2 FVKESK. The CDR3 spans 16 residues. Original processing methods: Estimates of nucleated cell counts were drawn from the amplification of reference gene primers. Assay used: immunoSEQ multiplex PCR; TCRdb lists only in-frame clones, some missing. The D gene and trimming were derived from the DNA, and the V and J assignments and clone size from that table. The data contain 300,000 to 450,000 clones, about 89% of them singletons.

The material sequenced was peripheral blood. This rearrangement joins TRBV14 to TRBJ2-7, with 9 bases matching TRBD2. This sequence originates from a woman in her sixties or seventies with COVID-19, enrolled during active disease. The CDR3 reads CASSALIYSGGNEQYF. CDR3 sequence (DNA): TGTGCCAGCAGCGCCCTGATCTATAGCGGGGGTAACGAGCAGTACTTC. The full variable domain, its missing parts supplied by reference TRBV14 and TRBJ2-7, is EAGVTQFPSHSVIEKGQTVTLRCDPISGHDNLYWYRRVMGKEIKFLLHFVKESKQDESGMPNNRFLAERTGGTYSTLKVQPAELEDSGVYFCASSALIYSGGNEQYFGPGTRLTVT.